This T cell receptor beta chain was profiled in a study of T cells after yellow fever vaccination. This clonotype was detected ten times or more. Its specificity is not known. A 5'RACE template-switching step, the method used to make TCR cDNA, added a universal primer site and UMIs. TCRdb reprocessed the 5' RACE reads via MiXCR and lists one record per CDR3 protein. The sample holds under 400,000 distinct CDR3 sequences; about 9.9% are singletons and the top ten take roughly 18%. Findings of the study overall: Post-booster repertoires again held most primary-vaccination clones (around 95% CD4, just under 90% CD8).

The sample in question was PBMCs, obtained on the day of the first yellow fever vaccination. The source is a man aged 18 to 29 who received the YFV17D yellow fever vaccine.

CDR3 loop: CASSFLSTGELFF. Here the CDR3 DNA reads TGTGCCAGCAGCTTCCTCTCTACCGGGGAGCTGTTTTTT. The chain links TRBV7-2 to TRBJ2-2; D is unresolved. This CDR3 region has 13 residues. CDR1 and CDR2 (germline): SGHTA, FQGNSA. Trimming cost V 3 bases and J 5 bases, with 7 bases left between them.